This TCR beta chain was captured by sequencing in a study of shared clonotypes between healthy human individuals. Repertoires were generated with immunoSEQ multiplex PCR, while TCRdb's copy carries only in-frame clones and drops some. The data contain about 2.1 million clones, 93% of them seen just once; the ten biggest clones take up approximately 1.6%. Naive CD8 populations comprised CD45RO-negative cells positively selected for CCR7, excluding terminally differentiated effector memory CD45RA+ cells. The donors were all Caucasian adults (living in Nashville, Tennessee). What was sequenced was naive CD8+ T cells from PBMCs. This clonotype was sampled from a man between 18 and 29 years old in good health. Some clones in this sample may be carry-over from other donors' samples.

The CDR3 nucleotides read TGTGCCAGCAGACAGACAGGGATTCGCTATGGCTACACCTTC. Amino acid sequence: CASRQTGIRYGYTF. This rearrangement joins TRBV27 to TRBJ1-2; TRBD1 agrees at 7 bases. V lost 6 bases and J lost 4; bases outside the gene matches: 8. This CDR3 has 14 residues. Germline V gene data show CDR1 as MNHEY and CDR2 as SMNVEV (reference sequence).